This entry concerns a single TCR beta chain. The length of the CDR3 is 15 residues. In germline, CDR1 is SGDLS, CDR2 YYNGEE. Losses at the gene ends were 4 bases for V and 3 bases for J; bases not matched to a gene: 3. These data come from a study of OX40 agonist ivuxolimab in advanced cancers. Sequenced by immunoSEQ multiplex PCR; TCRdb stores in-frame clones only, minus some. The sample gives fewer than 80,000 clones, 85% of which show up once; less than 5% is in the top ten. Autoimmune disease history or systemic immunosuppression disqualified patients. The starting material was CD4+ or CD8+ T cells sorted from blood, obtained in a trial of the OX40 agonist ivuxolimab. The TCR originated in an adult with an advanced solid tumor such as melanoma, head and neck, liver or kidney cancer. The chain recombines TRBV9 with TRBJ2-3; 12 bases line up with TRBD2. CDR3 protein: CASSLAGGATDTQYF. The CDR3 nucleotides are TGTGCCAGCAGCCTAGCGGGAGGGGCTACAGATACGCAGTATTTT.